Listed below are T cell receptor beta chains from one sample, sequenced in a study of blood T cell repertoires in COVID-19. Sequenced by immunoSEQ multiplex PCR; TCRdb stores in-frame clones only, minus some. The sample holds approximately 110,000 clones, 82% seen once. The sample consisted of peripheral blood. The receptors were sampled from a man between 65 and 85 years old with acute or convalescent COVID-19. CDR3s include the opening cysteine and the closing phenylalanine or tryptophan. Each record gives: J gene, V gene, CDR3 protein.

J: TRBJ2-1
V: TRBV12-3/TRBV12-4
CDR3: CASRNLRGGEFF

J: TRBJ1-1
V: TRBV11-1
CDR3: CASSLRRGRIVTEAFF

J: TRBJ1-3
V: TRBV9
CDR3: CASSVADFSGNTIYF

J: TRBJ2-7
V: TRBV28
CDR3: CASRDTTTYEQYF

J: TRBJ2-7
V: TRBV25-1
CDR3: CASSDFGQGAYEQYF

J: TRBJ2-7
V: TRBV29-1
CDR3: CSGTGPSYEQYF

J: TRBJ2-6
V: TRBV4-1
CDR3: CASSQTGGRGRSGANVLTF

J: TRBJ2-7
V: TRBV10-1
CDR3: CASSAGGSSYEQYF

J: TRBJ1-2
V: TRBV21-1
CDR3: CASSKRGTGGRGTNYGYTF

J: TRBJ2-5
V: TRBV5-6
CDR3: CASSLAGRAQETQYF

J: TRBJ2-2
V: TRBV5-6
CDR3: CASSLGGANTGELFF

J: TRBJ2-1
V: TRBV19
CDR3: CASSSTGVSYNEQFF

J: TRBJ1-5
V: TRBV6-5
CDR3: CASAPDSSNQPQHF

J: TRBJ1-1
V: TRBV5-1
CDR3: CASSKAPNTEAFF

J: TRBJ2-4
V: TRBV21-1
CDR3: CASIKSRPEATTKNIQYF

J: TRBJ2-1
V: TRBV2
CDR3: CASSALTSYNEQFF

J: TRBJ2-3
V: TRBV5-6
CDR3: CASSFLRLQNTDTQYF

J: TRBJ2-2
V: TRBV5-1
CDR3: CATRKGFNTGELFF

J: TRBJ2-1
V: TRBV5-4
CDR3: CASDRGSPGNEQFF

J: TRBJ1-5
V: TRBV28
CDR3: CASSVPGRGYQPQHF

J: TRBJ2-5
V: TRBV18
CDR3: CASSPLSVFQETQYF

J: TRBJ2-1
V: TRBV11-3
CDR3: CASSSGGSNNEQFF

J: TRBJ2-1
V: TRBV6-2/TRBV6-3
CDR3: CASSYPTSGRDNEQFF

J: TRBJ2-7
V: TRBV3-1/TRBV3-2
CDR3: CASSSQGGRAQQYF

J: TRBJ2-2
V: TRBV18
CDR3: CASSTRQGADTGELFF

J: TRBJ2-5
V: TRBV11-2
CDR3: CASRRTSGSQETQYF

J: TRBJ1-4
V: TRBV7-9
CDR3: CASIRGMGEKLFF

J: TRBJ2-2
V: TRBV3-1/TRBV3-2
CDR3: CASSRRQGASGELFF

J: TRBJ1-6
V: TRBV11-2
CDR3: CASTLNRFLNSPLHF

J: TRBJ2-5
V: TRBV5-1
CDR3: CASSTLDREETQYF

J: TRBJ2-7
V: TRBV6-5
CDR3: CASSPGLAASYEQYF

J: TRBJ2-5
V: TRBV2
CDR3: CASRPRLAGVRETQYF

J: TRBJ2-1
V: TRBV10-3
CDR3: CASSSENNEQFF

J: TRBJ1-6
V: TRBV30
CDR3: CAWSARENSPLHF

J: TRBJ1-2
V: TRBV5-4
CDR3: CASSPGQSYGYTF

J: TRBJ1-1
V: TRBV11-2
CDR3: CASTFYRDRGTEAFF

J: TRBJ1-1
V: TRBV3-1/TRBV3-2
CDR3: CASSQLLNTEAFF

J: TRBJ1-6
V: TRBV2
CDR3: CASSPRGDSPLHF

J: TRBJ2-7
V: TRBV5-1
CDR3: CASSLALAGGLTSYEQYF

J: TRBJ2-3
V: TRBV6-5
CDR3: CASSYDTSGRDTQYF

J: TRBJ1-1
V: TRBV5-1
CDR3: CASSELTGVGTEAFF

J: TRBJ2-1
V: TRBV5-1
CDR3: CASSLVSGQGYNEQFF